A selection of T cell receptor beta chains follows, all from one sample in a study of blood T cell repertoires in COVID-19. Clones were read by immunoSEQ multiplex PCR, and TCRdb kept only the in-frame ones, dropping some. The sample has 55,000 to 90,000 clones; more than 85% are singletons. The sample consisted of peripheral blood. These TCRs come from a human donor with active COVID-19. The donor label of this sample is uncertain. The CDR3 runs from the conserved cysteine through the conserved F or W. A D gene is named only where the DNA matches it firmly. Size tells how often a clone was seen (once, few, many) or the class of an expanded clone, and some rows leave it out.

v_gene	d_gene	len	j_gene	abundance	CDR3nt	CDR3aa
TRBV19	TRBD1	17	TRBJ1-2	-	TGTGCCAGTAGTAGTGGGACAGGGGGCCTCCCCAACTATGGCTACACCTTC	CASSSGTGGLPNYGYTF
TRBV5-4	TRBD1	15	TRBJ1-2	-	TGTGCCAGCAGTCTACCCCTGCGACAGGGAGGAGGCTACACCTTC	CASSLPLRQGGGYTF
TRBV20-1	-	10	TRBJ1-2	once	TGCAGTGCTAGAGGGGCCAGGGGATTCTTC	CSARGARGFF
TRBV13	TRBD2	14	TRBJ2-7	-	TGTGCCAGCAGCGAGACTAGCGGCGGGAGGGAGCAGTACTTC	CASSETSGGREQYF
TRBV3-1/TRBV3-2	-	13	TRBJ2-1	-	TGTGCCAGCAGCCAAGGGGACTTTCTAGTACAGTTCTTC	CASSQGDFLVQFF
TRBV29-1	-	14	TRBJ2-1	-	TGCAGCGTTGGGACTAGGGGGACGGGGAATGAGCAGTTCTTC	CSVGTRGTGNEQFF
TRBV21-1	-	15	TRBJ1-1	-	TGTGCCAGCACTCCCCCAAGAGGGCTGAACACTGAAGCTTTCTTT	CASTPPRGLNTEAFF
TRBV5-1	TRBD2	15	TRBJ2-1	-	TGCGCCAGCAGCTTGGCGGCTAGCGGGAGACAGGGGCAGTTCTTC	CASSLAASGRQGQFF
TRBV28	-	14	TRBJ1-1	-	TGTGCCAGCAGTTTAGGCAGGGCTGACACTGAAGCTTTCTTT	CASSLGRADTEAFF
TRBV30	TRBD1	14	TRBJ1-5	-	TGTGCCTGGAGTCTTGGGACAGGGGATCAGCCCCAGCATTTT	CAWSLGTGDQPQHF
TRBV7-2	TRBD2	15	TRBJ2-7	-	TGTGCCAGCAGCTCCGAGCGGGAGGGCCGGGGCGAGCAGTACTTC	CASSSEREGRGEQYF
TRBV6-5	-	12	TRBJ2-7	-	TGTGCCAGCGGGGCCGGAGTCCACGAGCAGTACTTC	CASGAGVHEQYF